This TCR beta chain stems from a study of T cells in localized non-small cell lung cancer. Details on this clone: The antigen is unknown.

This CDR3 spans 13 amino acids. With 4 bases clipped from V and 6 bases from J, the junction kept 3 bases outside the gene matches. The germline CDR1 and CDR2 sequences are LNHDA and SQIVND (reference sequence). Using immunoSEQ multiplex PCR, the repertoire was profiled, and TCRdb retains in-frame clones only, with some absent. This table has about 70,000 clones, approximately 88% appearing once. Study-wide results and limits: Paired adjacent lung recovered a median approximately 62 of the top 100 tumor clones. Heterogeneity within the tumor remains possible, as just one region underwent sequencing. The greatest T cell clonality was found in uninvolved adjacent lung (higher than in tumor).

Sequenced here: peripheral blood, sampled before any cancer treatment. This clonotype originated in a female donor at least 60 years old with stage I lung adenocarcinoma. This chain connects TRBV19 to TRBJ1-5; 7 nucleotides agree with TRBD1. The CDR3 loop reads CASSTGGIQPQHF. CDR3 sequence (DNA): TGTGCCAGTAGTACAGGGGGGATTCAGCCCCAGCATTTT.